A single sample gave rise to the 4 T cell receptor beta chains below, sequenced in a study of blood T cell repertoires in COVID-19. Only in-frame clones appear in the TCRdb table, and some are missing; sequencing was by immunoSEQ multiplex PCR. The repertoire holds about 160,000 clones, with almost 85% as singletons. Material for sequencing was peripheral blood. These receptors all come from a man aged 40-55 years who had recovered from COVID-19.

This clone was seen only a few times. V gene TRBV5-1 combines with J gene TRBJ1-2; TRBD1 aligns across 10 bases. From germline, CDR1 is SGHRS and CDR2 YFSETQ. Losses at the gene ends were 2 bases for V and 7 bases for J; bases not matched to a gene: 5. This CDR3 is built from 14 residues. The CDR3 bases are TGCGCCAGCAGCTTCCGGGGACAGGGGTTTGGCTACACCTTC. Its protein product is CASSFRGQGFGYTF.

The V and J genes are TRBV7-2 and TRBJ2-2; tentatively, D is TRBD2 (6 bases). CDR3 length: 13 residues. Germline values: CDR1 SGHTA, CDR2 FQGNSA. Trimming shortened V by 5 bases and J by 3 bases, and 7 bases separated the two germline ends. CDR3 residues: CASSAGYTGELFF. The CDR3 DNA reads as TGTGCCAGCAGCGCGGGGTACACCGGGGAGCTGTTTTTT.

As DNA, the CDR3 is TGTGCCAGCTCAAAACTACAGGGTGGATCTGGGGCCAACGTCCTGACTTTC. Residues: CASSKLQGGSGANVLTF. V gene TRBV18 combines with J gene TRBJ2-6; possible D gene TRBD1, 6 bases. V was clipped by 5 bases and J by 1 base, with 15 bases between them. Germline CDR1 reads KGHSH; CDR2 reads LQKENI. The CDR3 totals 17 residues.

This clone showed up just a few times. The chain carries TRBV11-3 and TRBJ1-6; D perhaps matches TRBD1 (5 bases). The CDR3 runs 14 residues. The V and J ends lost 0 bases and 10 bases respectively, with 10 bases between them. CDR1 and CDR2 (germline): SGHNT, YENEEA. CDR3 loop: CASSLDRSGSPLHF. The CDR3 DNA sequence: TGTGCCAGCAGCTTAGATCGGTCAGGGTCACCCCTCCACTTT.